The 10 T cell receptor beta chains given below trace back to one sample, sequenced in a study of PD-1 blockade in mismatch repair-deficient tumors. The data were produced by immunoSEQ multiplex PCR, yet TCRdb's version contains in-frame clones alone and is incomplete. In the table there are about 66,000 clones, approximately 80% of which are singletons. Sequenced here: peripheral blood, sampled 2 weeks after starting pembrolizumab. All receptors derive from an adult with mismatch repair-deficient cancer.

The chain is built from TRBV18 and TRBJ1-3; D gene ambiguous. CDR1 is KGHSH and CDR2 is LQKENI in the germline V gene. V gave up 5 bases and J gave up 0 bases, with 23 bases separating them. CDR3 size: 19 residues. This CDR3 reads CASSSADTPNPISGNTIYF. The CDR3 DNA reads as TGTGCCAGCTCATCGGCAGATACTCCAAATCCAATCTCTGGAAACACCATATATTTT.

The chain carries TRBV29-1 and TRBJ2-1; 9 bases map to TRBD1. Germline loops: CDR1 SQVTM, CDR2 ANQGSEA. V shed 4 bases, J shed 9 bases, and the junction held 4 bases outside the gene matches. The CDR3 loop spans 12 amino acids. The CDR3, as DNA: TGCAGCGTTGTACAGGGGGCGGGTGAGCAGTTCTTC. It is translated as CSVVQGAGEQFF.

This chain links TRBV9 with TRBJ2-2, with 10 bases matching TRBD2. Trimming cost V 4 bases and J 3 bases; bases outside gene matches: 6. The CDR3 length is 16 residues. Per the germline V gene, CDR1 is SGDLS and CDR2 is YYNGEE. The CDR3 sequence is CASSPGTSDYTGELFF. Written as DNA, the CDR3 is TGTGCCAGCAGCCCTGGGACTAGCGATTACACCGGGGAGCTGTTTTTT.

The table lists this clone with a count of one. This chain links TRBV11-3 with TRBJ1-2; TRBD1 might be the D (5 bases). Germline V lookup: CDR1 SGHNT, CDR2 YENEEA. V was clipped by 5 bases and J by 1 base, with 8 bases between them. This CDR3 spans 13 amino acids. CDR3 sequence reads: CASSRGSNYGYTF. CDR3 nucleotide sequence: TGTGCCAGCAGCCGGGGCAGTAACTATGGCTACACCTTC.

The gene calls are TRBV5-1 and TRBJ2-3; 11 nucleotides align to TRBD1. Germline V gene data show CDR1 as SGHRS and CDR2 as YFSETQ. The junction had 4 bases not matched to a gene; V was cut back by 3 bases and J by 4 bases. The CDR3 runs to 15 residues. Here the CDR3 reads CASSWGTGGPDTQYF. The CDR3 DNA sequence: TGCGCCAGCAGCTGGGGGACAGGGGGACCAGATACGCAGTATTTT. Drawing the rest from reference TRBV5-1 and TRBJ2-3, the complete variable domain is KAGVTQTPRYLIKTRGQQVTLSCSPISGHRSVSWYQQTPGQGLQFLFEYFSETQRNKGNFPGRFSGRQFSNSRSEMNVSTLELGDSALYLCASSWGTGGPDTQYFGPGTRLTVL.

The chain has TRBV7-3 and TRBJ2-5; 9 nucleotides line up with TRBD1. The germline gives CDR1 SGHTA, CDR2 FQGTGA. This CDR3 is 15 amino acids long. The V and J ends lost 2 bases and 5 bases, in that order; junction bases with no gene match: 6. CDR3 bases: TGTGCCAGCAGCTTAGGGGGGACAGGGTGGGAGACCCAGTACTTC. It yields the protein CASSLGGTGWETQYF.

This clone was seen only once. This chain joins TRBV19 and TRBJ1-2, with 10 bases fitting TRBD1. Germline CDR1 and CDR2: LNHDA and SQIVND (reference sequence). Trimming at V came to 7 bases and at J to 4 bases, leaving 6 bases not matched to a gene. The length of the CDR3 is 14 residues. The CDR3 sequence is CASTRTGGFYGYTF. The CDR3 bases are TGTGCCAGTACCAGGACAGGGGGGTTCTATGGCTACACCTTC.

Here the CDR3 reads CASSPRDNEQFF. CDR3 bases: TGTGCCAGCAGCCCGAGGGACAATGAGCAGTTCTTC. The rearrangement links TRBV7-8 to TRBJ2-1, with D possibly TRBD2 on 5 matching bases. CDR1 is SGHVS and CDR2 is FQNEAQ in the germline V gene. V dropped 5 bases and J dropped 5 bases, with 7 bases sitting between them. CDR3 length equals 12 residues.

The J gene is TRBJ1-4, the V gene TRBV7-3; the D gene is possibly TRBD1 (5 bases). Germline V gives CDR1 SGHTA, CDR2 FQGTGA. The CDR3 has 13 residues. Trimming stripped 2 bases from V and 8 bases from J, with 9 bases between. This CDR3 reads CASSLRRGEKLFF. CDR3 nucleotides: TGTGCCAGCAGCTTACGCCGGGGGGAAAAACTGTTTTTT.

The CDR3 DNA follows: TGTGCCAGTAGTATCTCGGCGGGAGGAAAGCAGTTCTTC. Its protein is CASSISAGGKQFF. V and J are TRBV19 and TRBJ2-1; 8 bases match TRBD2. With V trimmed by 3 bases and J by 11 bases, 6 bases remained unmatched. The CDR3 is 13 amino acids. CDR1 is LNHDA and CDR2 is SQIVND in the germline V gene (reference sequence).